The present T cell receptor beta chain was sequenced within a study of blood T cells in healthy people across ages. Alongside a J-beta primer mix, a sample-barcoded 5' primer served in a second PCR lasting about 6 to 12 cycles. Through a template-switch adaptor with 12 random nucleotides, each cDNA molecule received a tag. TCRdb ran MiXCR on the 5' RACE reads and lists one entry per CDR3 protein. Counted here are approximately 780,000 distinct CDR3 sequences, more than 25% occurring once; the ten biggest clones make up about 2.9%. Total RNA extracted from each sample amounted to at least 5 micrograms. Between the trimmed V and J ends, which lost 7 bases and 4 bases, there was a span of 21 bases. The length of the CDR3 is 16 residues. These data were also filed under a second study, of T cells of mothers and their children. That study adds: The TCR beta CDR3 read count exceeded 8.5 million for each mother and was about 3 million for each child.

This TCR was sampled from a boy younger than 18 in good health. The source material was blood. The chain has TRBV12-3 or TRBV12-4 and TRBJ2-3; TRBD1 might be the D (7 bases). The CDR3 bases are TGTGCCAGCACCCCAACTAGCAGGGGGGCCGCAGATACGCAGTATTTT. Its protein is CASTPTSRGAADTQYF.